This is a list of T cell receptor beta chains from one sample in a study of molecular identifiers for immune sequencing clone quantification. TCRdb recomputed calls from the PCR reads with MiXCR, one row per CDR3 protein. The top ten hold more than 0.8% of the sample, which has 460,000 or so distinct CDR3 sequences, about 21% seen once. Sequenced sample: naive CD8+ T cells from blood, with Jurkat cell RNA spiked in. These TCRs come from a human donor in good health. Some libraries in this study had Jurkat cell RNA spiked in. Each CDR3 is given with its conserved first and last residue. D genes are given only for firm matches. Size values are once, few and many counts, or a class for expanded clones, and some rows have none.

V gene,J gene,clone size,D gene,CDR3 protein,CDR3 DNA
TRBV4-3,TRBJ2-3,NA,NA,CASSQELADMQYF,TGCGCCAGCAGCCAAGAACTTGCAGATATGCAGTACTTT
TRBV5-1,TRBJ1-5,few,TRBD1,CASSIGTGEHAQHF,TGCGCCAGCAGCATCGGGACAGGGGAACACGCCCAGCATTTT
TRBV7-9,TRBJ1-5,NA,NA,CASSLGPARSQANQPQHF,TGTGCCAGCAGCTTAGGTCCCGCTAGATCACAAGCTAATCAGCCCCAGCATTTT
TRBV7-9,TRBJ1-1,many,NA,CASSSSLDSLAFF,TGTGCCAGCAGCTCTAGCCTGGACAGTCTTGCTTTCTTT
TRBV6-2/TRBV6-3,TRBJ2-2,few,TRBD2,CASQQLAGEGWTGELFF,TGTGCCAGTCAACAACTAGCGGGAGAGGGATGGACCGGGGAGCTGTTTTTT
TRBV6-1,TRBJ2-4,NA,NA,CAMQAAWEKNHSQKDIQYF,TGTGCCATGCAAGCAGCATGGGAAAAGAACCATAGCCAAAAAGACATTCAGTACTTC
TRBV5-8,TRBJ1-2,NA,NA,CASSLTNNYGYTF,TGTGCCAGCAGCTTGACGAACAACTATGGCTACACCTTC
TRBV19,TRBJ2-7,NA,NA,CASRKRDMPSYEQYF,TGTGCCAGTAGGAAACGGGACATGCCCTCCTACGAGCAGTACTTC
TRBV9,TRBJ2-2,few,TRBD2,CASSPKTPFSGESNTGELFF,TGTGCCAGCAGCCCAAAGACCCCTTTTAGCGGGGAGTCGAACACCGGGGAGCTGTTTTTT
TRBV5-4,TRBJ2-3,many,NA,CASSLEVWGSSTDTQYF,TGTGCCAGCAGCTTGGAGGTCTGGGGCAGCTCCACAGATACGCAGTATTTT
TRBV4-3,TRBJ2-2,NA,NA,CASSQALWTETNTGELFF,TGCGCCAGCAGCCAAGCCTTGTGGACAGAGACAAACACCGGGGAGCTGTTTTTT
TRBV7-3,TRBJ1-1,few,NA,CASSFPTGSDTEAFF,TGTGCCAGCAGCTTTCCCACAGGGTCTGACACTGAAGCTTTCTTT
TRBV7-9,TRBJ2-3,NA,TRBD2,CASSSRLAGAPDTQYF,TGTGCCAGCAGCTCCCGACTAGCGGGAGCCCCAGATACGCAGTATTTT
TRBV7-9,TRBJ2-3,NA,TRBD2,CASSLGYSGGNTDTQYF,TGTGCCAGCAGCTTAGGGTATAGCGGGGGAAACACAGATACGCAGTATTTT
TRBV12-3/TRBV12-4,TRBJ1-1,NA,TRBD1,CASSPDRGPLMNTEAFF,TGTGCCAGCAGCCCCGACAGGGGCCCTCTCATGAACACTGAAGCTTTCTTT
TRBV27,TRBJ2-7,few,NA,CASRDDSYEQYF,TGTGCCAGCCGCGATGACTCCTACGAGCAGTACTTC
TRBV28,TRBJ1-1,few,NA,CASSFRFLNTEAFF,TGTGCCAGCAGTTTCAGGTTTCTGAACACTGAAGCTTTCTTT
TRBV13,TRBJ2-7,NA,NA,CASSLGGHFSSYEQYF,TGTGCCAGCAGCTTAGGGGGACACTTTAGCTCCTACGAGCAGTACTTC
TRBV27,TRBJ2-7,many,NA,CASSPLGSYEQYF,TGTGCCAGCAGTCCCCTGGGGTCCTACGAGCAGTACTTC
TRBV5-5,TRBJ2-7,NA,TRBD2,CASSSGTSGLDEQYF,TGTGCCAGCAGCAGCGGGACTAGCGGGTTAGACGAGCAGTACTTC
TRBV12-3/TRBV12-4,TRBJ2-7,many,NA,CASTTTGYEQYF,TGTGCCAGCACCACGACTGGGTACGAGCAGTACTTC
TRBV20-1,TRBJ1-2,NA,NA,CSARDQRGLHYGYTF,TGCAGTGCTAGAGATCAAAGGGGATTGCACTATGGCTACACCTTC
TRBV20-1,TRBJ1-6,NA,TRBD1,CSASQGAVNSPLHF,TGCAGTGCTTCACAGGGGGCGGTTAATTCACCCCTCCACTTT
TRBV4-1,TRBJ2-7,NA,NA,CASSQVLRDLGEQYF,TGCGCCAGCAGCCAAGTACTCCGGGACCTAGGCGAGCAGTACTTC
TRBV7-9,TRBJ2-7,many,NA,CASSLRGQGYEQYF,TGTGCCAGCAGCTTACGGGGGCAGGGCTACGAGCAGTACTTC
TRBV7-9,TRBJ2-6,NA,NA,CASSPEGGANVLTF,TGTGCCAGCAGCCCGGAGGGTGGGGCCAACGTCCTGACTTTC
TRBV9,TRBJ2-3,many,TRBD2,CASSVGRRGVMDTQYF,TGTGCCAGCAGCGTAGGGAGGCGGGGGGTCATGGATACGCAGTATTTT
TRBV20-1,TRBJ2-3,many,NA,CSARARTGRADTQYF,TGCAGTGCTAGAGCTAGAACAGGGCGGGCAGATACGCAGTATTTT
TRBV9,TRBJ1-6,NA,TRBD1,CASSDGTARGSSPLHF,TGTGCCAGCAGCGACGGGACAGCAAGGGGTAGTTCACCCCTCCACTTT
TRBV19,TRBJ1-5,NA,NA,CATGQPSNQPQHF,TGTGCCACTGGACAGCCTTCCAATCAGCCCCAGCATTTT
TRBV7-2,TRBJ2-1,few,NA,CASSLALDAYNEQFF,TGTGCCAGCAGCTTAGCGCTCGATGCCTACAATGAGCAGTTCTTC
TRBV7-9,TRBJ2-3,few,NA,CASSLGIGPDTQYF,TGTGCCAGCAGCTTAGGGATAGGCCCAGATACGCAGTATTTT
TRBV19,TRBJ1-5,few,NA,CASSSWDGLYSNQPQHF,TGTGCCAGTAGTAGCTGGGACGGACTTTATAGCAATCAGCCCCAGCATTTT
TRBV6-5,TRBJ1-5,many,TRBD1,CASSYGTGGQPQHF,TGTGCCAGCAGCTACGGGACAGGGGGGCAGCCCCAGCATTTT
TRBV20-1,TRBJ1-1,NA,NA,CSARGGVNTEAFF,TGCAGTGCTAGGGGGGGGGTGAACACTGAAGCTTTCTTT
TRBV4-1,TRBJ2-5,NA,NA,CASSQDNGQETQYF,TGCGCCAGCAGCCAAGATAACGGGCAAGAGACCCAGTACTTC
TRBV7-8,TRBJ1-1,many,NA,CASSLRASYLNTEAFF,TGTGCCAGCAGCTTGAGGGCCAGTTATTTGAACACTGAAGCTTTCTTT
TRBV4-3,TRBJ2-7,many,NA,CASSQAPRDNTYEQYF,TGCGCCAGCAGCCAAGCCCCTCGGGACAATACCTACGAGCAGTACTTC
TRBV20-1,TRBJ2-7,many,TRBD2,CSARDKGLAVGEQYF,TGCAGTGCTAGAGACAAGGGACTAGCGGTCGGCGAGCAGTACTTC
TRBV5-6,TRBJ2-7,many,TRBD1,CASRGTGDYEQYF,TGTGCCAGCAGGGGGACAGGAGACTACGAGCAGTACTTC
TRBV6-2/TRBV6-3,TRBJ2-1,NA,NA,CASTAGTLEQFF,TGTGCCAGCACCGCCGGGACACTTGAGCAGTTCTTC
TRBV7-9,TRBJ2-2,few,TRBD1,CASSLVPPGGNTGELFF,TGTGCCAGCAGCTTAGTCCCGCCAGGGGGCAACACCGGGGAGCTGTTTTTT
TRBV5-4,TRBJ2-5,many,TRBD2,CASSLAPGLASDTQYF,TGTGCCAGCAGCTTGGCCCCCGGACTAGCGTCGGATACCCAGTACTTC
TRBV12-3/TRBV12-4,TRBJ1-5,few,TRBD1,CASQRDSSNQPQHF,TGTGCCAGCCAGCGGGACAGTAGTAATCAGCCCCAGCATTTT
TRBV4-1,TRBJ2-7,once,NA,CASSQGTVSSYEQCF,TGCGCCAGCAGCCAAGGTACAGTGAGCTCCTACGAGCAGTGCTTC
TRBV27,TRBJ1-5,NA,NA,CASTPIGTSNQPQHF,TGTGCCAGCACTCCGATCGGGACAAGCAATCAGCCCCAGCATTTT
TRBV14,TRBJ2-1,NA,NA,CASSQAGRSVAFF,TGTGCCAGCAGCCAAGCCGGCAGATCGGTGGCGTTCTTC
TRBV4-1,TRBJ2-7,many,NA,CASSPTNSREQYF,TGCGCCAGCAGCCCCACCAACTCGAGGGAGCAGTACTTC
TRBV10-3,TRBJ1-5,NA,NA,CAISVHPGNPPQHF,TGTGCCATCAGTGTGCACCCAGGAAATCCGCCCCAGCATTTT
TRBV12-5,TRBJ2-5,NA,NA,CASGLTREATRYF,TGTGCTAGTGGCCTAACTAGGGAGGCGACCCGGTACTTC
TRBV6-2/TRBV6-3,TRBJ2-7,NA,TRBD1,CASNSGRQGTYEQYF,TGTGCCAGCAATTCGGGAAGACAGGGAACCTATGAGCAGTACTTC